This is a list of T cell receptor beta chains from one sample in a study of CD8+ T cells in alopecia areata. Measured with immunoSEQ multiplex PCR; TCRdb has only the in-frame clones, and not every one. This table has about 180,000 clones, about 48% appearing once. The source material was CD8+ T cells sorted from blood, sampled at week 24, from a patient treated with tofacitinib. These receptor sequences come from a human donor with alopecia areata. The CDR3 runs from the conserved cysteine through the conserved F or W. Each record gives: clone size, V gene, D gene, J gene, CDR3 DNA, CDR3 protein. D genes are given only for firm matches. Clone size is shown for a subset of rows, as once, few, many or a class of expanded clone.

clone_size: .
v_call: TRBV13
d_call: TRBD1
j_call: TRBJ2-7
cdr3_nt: TGTGCCAGCAGCTTAGGGACAGGGGAGTACGAGCAGTACTTC
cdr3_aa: CASSLGTGEYEQYF

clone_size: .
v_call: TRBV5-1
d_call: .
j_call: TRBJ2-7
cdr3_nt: TGCGCCAGCAGCCCTTGGACTGATACCTACGAGCAGTACTTC
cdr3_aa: CASSPWTDTYEQYF

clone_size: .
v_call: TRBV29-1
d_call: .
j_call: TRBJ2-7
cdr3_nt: TGCAGCGTTCAGACGGGACATGCCTACGAGCAGTACTTC
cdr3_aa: CSVQTGHAYEQYF

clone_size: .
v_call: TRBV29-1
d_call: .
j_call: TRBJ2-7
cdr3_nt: TGCAGCGTTGGTCGTTCGGGGAACTCCTACGAGCAGTACTTC
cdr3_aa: CSVGRSGNSYEQYF

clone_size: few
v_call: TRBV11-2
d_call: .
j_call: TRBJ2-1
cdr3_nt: TGTGCCAGCAGCTTGGGTCCGGGACTCAACTCCTACAATGAGCAGTTCTTC
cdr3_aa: CASSLGPGLNSYNEQFF

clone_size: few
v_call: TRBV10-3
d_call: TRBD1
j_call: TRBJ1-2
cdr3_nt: TGTGCCATTCCGGGACAGAGAAATGGCTACACCTTC
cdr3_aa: CAIPGQRNGYTF

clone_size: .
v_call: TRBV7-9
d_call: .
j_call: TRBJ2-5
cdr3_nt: TGTGCCAGCAGCCCGCAGGGACTTGGGGAGACCCAGTACTTC
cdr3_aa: CASSPQGLGETQYF

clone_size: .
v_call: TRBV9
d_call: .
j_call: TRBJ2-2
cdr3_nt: TGTGCCAGCAGCGTAGCGGGAACTAACACCGGGGAGCTGTTTTTT
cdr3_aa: CASSVAGTNTGELFF

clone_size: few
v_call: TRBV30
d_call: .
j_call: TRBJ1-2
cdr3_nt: TGTGCCTGGAGTGTAGACGTTAACTATGGCTACACCTTC
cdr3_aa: CAWSVDVNYGYTF

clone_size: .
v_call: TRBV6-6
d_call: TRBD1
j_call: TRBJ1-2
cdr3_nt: TGTGCCAGCAGTCTGCCGGGACAGGGCCTTAGCTATGGCTACACCTTC
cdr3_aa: CASSLPGQGLSYGYTF

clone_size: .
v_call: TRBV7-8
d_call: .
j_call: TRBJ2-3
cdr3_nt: TGTGCCAGCAGCAATTTACTCGGGGAGAGGCTAGATACGCAGTATTTT
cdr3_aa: CASSNLLGERLDTQYF

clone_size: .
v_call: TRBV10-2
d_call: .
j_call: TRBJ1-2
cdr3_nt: TGCGCCAGCAGTGAGGACGGAGCTAACTATGGCTACACCTTC
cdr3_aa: CASSEDGANYGYTF

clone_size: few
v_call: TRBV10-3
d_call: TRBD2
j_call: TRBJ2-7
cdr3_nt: TGTGCCATCAGTGAGTCGACGGGGGGAATTTTCTACGAGCAGTACTTC
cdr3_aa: CAISESTGGIFYEQYF

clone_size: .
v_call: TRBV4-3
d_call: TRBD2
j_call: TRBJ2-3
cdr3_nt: TGCGCCAGCAGCCAGGGACTAGGGGGAGATACGCAGTATTTT
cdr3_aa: CASSQGLGGDTQYF

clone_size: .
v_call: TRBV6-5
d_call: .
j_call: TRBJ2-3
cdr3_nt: TGTGCCAGCAAATCTGGGGGGTCTACAGATACGCAGTATTTT
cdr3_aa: CASKSGGSTDTQYF

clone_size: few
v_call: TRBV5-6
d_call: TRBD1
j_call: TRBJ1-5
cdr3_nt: TGTGCCAGCAGCCCAGGGGGGGGCAATCAGCCCCAGCATTTT
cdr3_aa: CASSPGGGNQPQHF

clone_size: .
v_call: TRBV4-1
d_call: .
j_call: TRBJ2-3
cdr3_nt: TGCGCCAGCAGCCAAGTTTCAGGCACAGATACGCAGTATTTT
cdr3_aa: CASSQVSGTDTQYF

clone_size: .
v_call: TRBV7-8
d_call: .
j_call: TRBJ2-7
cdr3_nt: TGTGCCAGCAGCTCGCCCCTAGCGTATTCCTACGAGCAGTACTTC
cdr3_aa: CASSSPLAYSYEQYF

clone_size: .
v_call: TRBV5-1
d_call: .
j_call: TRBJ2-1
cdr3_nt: TGCGCCAGCAGCTTGGAGGTGGAAGTCAAGGAGCAGTTCTTC
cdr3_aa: CASSLEVEVKEQFF

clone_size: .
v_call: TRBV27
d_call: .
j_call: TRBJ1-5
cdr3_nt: TGTGCCAGCAGTTTATCTGGCAGGGTAGTTCAGCCCCAGCATTTT
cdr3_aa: CASSLSGRVVQPQHF

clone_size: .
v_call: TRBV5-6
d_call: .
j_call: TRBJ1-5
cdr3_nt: TGTGCCAGCAGCTCAGGGGATCAGCCCCAGCATTTT
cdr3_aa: CASSSGDQPQHF

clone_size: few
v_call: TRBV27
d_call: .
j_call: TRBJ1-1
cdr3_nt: TGTGCCAGCATCCTGAACACTGAAGCTTTCTTT
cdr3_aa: CASILNTEAFF

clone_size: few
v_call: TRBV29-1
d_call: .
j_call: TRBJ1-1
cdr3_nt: TGCAGCGTCGCCCTGAACACTGAAGCTTTCTTT
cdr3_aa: CSVALNTEAFF

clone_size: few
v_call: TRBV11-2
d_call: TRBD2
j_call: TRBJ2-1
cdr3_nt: TGTGCCAGCAGCTTCCCGAGTAGCGGGGGCTTTAGTGAGCAGTTCTTC
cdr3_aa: CASSFPSSGGFSEQFF

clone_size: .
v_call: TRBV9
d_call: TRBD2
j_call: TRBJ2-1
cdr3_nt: TGTGCCAGCAGCGTAGACGAGCGGGGGGGCCTATATGAGCAGTTCTTC
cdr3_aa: CASSVDERGGLYEQFF

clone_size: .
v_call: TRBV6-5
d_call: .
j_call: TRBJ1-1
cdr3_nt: TGTGCCAGCAGCCCGGATATAAACACTGAAGCTTTCTTT
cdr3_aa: CASSPDINTEAFF

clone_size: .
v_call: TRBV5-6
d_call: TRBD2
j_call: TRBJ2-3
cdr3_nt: TGTGCCAGCAGCTTGGGGGCGGGAGCACGAGATACGCAGTATTTT
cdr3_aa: CASSLGAGARDTQYF

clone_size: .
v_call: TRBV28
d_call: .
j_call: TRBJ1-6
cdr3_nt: TGTGCCAGCAGTTTAACGCCCAATTCACCCCTCCACTTT
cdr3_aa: CASSLTPNSPLHF

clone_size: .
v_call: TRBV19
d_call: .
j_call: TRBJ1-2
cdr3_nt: TGTGCCAGTAGTATAGCCCTTGGCTACACCTTC
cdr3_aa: CASSIALGYTF

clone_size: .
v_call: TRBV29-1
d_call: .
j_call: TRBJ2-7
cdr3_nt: TGCAGCGTTGAATTCGGGGGTTACGAGCAGTACTTC
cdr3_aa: CSVEFGGYEQYF

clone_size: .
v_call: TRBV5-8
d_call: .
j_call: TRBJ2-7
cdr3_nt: TGTGCCAGCAGCTTGGTCCCGAGGGACGAGCAGTACTTC
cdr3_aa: CASSLVPRDEQYF

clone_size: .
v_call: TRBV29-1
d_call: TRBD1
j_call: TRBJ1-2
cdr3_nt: TGCAGCGTGACAGGGGAGGTTGGGGGCTACACCTTC
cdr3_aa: CSVTGEVGGYTF

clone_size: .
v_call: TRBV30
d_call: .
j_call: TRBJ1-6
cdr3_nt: TGTGCCTGGAGTGTACAGAATAATTCACCCCTCCACTTT
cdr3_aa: CAWSVQNNSPLHF

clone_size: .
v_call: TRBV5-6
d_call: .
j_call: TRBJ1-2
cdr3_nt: TGTGCCAGCAGCTTGGAAGGGGTGAACTATGGCTACACCTTC
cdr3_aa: CASSLEGVNYGYTF

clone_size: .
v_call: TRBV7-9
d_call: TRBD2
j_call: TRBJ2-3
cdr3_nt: TGTGCCAGCAGCCGCCCGGGGGGGTCGGATACGCAGTATTTT
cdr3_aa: CASSRPGGSDTQYF

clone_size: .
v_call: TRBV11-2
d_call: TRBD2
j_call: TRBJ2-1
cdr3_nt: TGTGCCAGCAGCTTAGGTAGCGGGTGGTTCAATGAGCAGTTCTTC
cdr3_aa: CASSLGSGWFNEQFF

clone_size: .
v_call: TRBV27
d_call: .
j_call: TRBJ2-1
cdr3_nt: TGTGCCAGCAGTTTTTTCGCTGGGGATGAGCAGTTCTTC
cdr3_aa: CASSFFAGDEQFF

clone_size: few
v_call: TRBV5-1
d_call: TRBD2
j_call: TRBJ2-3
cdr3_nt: TGCGCCAGCAGCCCGACTAGCGGGGGAAGCACAGATACGCAGTATTTT
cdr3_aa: CASSPTSGGSTDTQYF

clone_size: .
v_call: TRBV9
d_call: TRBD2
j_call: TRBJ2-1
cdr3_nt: TGTGCCAGCAGCGTAGCTGTGGCTAGCGGCTACAATGAGCAGTTCTTC
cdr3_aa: CASSVAVASGYNEQFF

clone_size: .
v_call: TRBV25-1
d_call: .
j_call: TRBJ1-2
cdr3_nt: TGTGCCAGCAGTGAATCGCAAGATGGCTACACCTTC
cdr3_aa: CASSESQDGYTF

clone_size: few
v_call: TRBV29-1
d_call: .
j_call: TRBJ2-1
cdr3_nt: TGCAGCGCCCCCGGGCCCAGCTACAATGAGCAGTTCTTC
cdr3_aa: CSAPGPSYNEQFF

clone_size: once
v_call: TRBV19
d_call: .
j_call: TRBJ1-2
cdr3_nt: TGTGCCAGTAGTTCGTCGGTCTATGGCTACACCTTC
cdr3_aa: CASSSSVYGYTF

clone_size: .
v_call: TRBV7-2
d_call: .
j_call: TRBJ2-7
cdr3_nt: TGTGCCAGCAGCCCAGGCCAGGGCTACGAGCAGTACTTC
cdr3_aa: CASSPGQGYEQYF

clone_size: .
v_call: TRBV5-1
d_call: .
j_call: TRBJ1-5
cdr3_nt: TGCGCCAGCAGCGCGGAGGGGCTCAATCAGCCCCAGCATTTT
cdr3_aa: CASSAEGLNQPQHF

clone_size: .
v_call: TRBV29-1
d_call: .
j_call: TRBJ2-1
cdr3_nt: TGCAGCGTTCACGAGACGAGCTCCTACAATGAGCAGTTCTTC
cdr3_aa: CSVHETSSYNEQFF